These 22 T cell receptor beta chains were all obtained from the same sample, sequenced in a study of T cell clones after liver transplantation. TCRdb's copy holds only in-frame clones and misses some; the assay was immunoSEQ multiplex PCR. The table has about 75,000 clones, around four fifths seen once. The material was CD4+ T cells from blood, obtained about 50 months after liver transplant. All receptors come from a human patient who received a liver transplant. The T cells may come from the graft donor.

The rearrangement joins TRBV5-1 to TRBJ2-1; the match to TRBD2 covers 9 bases. This CDR3 spans 18 amino acids. Germline values: CDR1 SGHRS, CDR2 YFSETQ. V was clipped by 0 bases and J by 0 bases; unmatched bases: 7. CDR3 sequence reads: CASSLAAAGGSSYNEQFF. The DNA for the CDR3 is TGCGCCAGCAGCTTGGCTGCAGCGGGAGGAAGCTCCTACAATGAGCAGTTCTTC.

This sequence joins TRBV5-4 and TRBJ1-4; D possibly corresponds to TRBD1 (5 bases). This CDR3 comprises 14 residues. Trimming shortened V by 6 bases and J by 3 bases, and 12 bases separated the two germline ends. Germline CDR1 reads SGHNT; CDR2 reads YYREEE (reference sequence). The CDR3 DNA sequence: TGTGCCAGCACCCAGGGTTGGGCTAATGAAAAACTGTTTTTT. Amino acids: CASTQGWANEKLFF.

This clone turned up a few times. The chain uses TRBV6-1 and TRBJ2-7; D is ambiguous. CDR1 and CDR2 (germline): MNHNS, SASEGT. There are 10 residues in the CDR3. V lost 6 bases to trimming and J lost 3 bases, with 3 bases between them. As DNA, the CDR3 is TGTGCCAGCAGGAGCTACGAGCAGTACTTC. Translation: CASRSYEQYF.

J is TRBJ1-4 and V is TRBV18; 7 bases fit TRBD1. The V and J ends lost 2 bases and 5 bases, in that order; junction bases with no gene match: 8. This CDR3 is 16 amino acids long. CDR1 is KGHSH, CDR2 LQKENI, per germline. Written as DNA, the CDR3 is TGTGCCAGCTCACCAATCGCGAGACAGGGAAATGAAAAACTGTTTTTT. Amino acid sequence: CASSPIARQGNEKLFF.

The chain links TRBV5-1 to TRBJ1-1; D may be TRBD1 (5 bases). The germline V and J ends were trimmed by 4 bases and 0 bases, with 7 bases remaining between them. The CDR3 consists of 13 residues. CDR1 is SGHRS, CDR2 YFSETQ, per germline. CDR3 in DNA: TGCGCCAGCAGCCGGGACGTGAACACTGAAGCTTTCTTT. It specifies CASSRDVNTEAFF.

The gene calls are TRBV10-3 and TRBJ2-2; tentatively, D is TRBD1 (6 bases). The CDR3 spans 16 residues. The germline V and J ends were trimmed by 4 bases and 2 bases, with 14 bases remaining between them. The V gene's germline CDR1 is ENHRY and CDR2 SYGVKD. CDR3 DNA: TGTGCCATCAGTGGTTCCGGGACAATAAACACCGGGGAGCTGTTTTTT. Protein: CAISGSGTINTGELFF.

The chain recombines TRBV27 with TRBJ2-5, with 8 bases matching TRBD1. Losses at the gene ends were 6 bases for V and 4 bases for J; bases not matched to a gene: 10. The CDR3 totals 15 residues. Looked up from germline, CDR1 is MNHEY and CDR2 is SMNVEV (reference sequence). CDR3 loop: CASSNGQGRGETQYF. The DNA of the CDR3 is TGTGCCAGCAGCAACGGACAGGGTCGGGGAGAGACCCAGTACTTC.

This sequence joins TRBV4-2 and TRBJ1-5; 10 bases align to TRBD1. The CDR3 extends over 17 amino acids. Trimming at V came to 0 bases and at J to 0 bases, leaving 2 bases not matched to a gene. The germline gives CDR1 LGHNA, CDR2 YNFKEQ. CDR3 sequence (DNA): TGTGCCAGCAGCCAAGAGGGGACAGGGGTTAGCAATCAGCCCCAGCATTTT. Its protein product is CASSQEGTGVSNQPQHF.

This chain joins TRBV9 and TRBJ1-2; D is possibly TRBD1 (5 bases). V lost 4 bases and J lost 8, with 12 bases in between. CDR3 length: 12 residues. Per the germline V gene, CDR1 is SGDLS and CDR2 is YYNGEE. This CDR3 reads CASSPRVGGYTF. The DNA of the CDR3 is TGTGCCAGCAGCCCCAGGGTTGGAGGCTACACCTTC.

The chain couples TRBV18 to TRBJ2-7; possible D gene TRBD2, 5 bases. CDR1 is KGHSH, CDR2 LQKENI, per germline. This CDR3 contains 15 residues. Trimming took 3 bases from V and 0 from J, leaving 12 bases between them. CDR3 residues: CASSPQRAVSYEQYF. CDR3 DNA sequence: TGTGCCAGCTCACCGCAGCGAGCGGTCTCCTACGAGCAGTACTTC.

The chain uses TRBV10-3 and TRBJ1-5; D perhaps matches TRBD1 (6 bases). Trimming pared 11 bases from V and 4 bases from J, leaving 12 bases between. In germline, CDR1 is ENHRY, CDR2 SYGVKD. The CDR3 covers 12 residues. CDR3 in DNA: TGTGCCGCCGGGACACAGAATCAGCCCCAGCATTTT. Translating gives CAAGTQNQPQHF.

The chain employs TRBV9 and TRBJ2-1; 8 bases align to TRBD2. The V gene's germline CDR1 is SGDLS and CDR2 YYNGEE. V was pared by 0 bases and J by 5 bases, with 4 bases of the junction left unmatched. CDR3 length: 15 residues. CDR3 sequence (DNA): TGTGCCAGCAGCGTAGCCAGCGGGAGCCACAATGAGCAGTTCTTC. Translated, it gives CASSVASGSHNEQFF.

The chain has TRBV5-1 and TRBJ1-4, with D perhaps matching TRBD1 (6 bases). The V gene's germline CDR1 is SGHRS and CDR2 YFSETQ. The ends were cut back, 4 bases at V and 6 bases at J, with 10 bases in the middle. The CDR3 contains 13 residues. The CDR3 protein is CASSGRGDEKLFF. CDR3 coding DNA: TGCGCCAGCAGCGGAAGGGGGGATGAAAAACTGTTTTTT.

The V call is TRBV9, the J call TRBJ2-2, with no clear D. Germline V CDR1 and CDR2: SGDLS, YYNGEE. CDR3 length equals 15 residues. The V gene lost 1 base and the J gene lost 4 bases, with 11 bases spanning the gap. The CDR3 region has the DNA TGTGCCAGCAGCGTAAGTGGGTGGGGCACCGGGGAGCTGTTTTTT. Translation: CASSVSGWGTGELFF. Based on the CDR3 plus reference TRBV9 and TRBJ2-2, the full variable domain is DSGVTQTPKHLITATGQRVTLRCSPRSGDLSVYWYQQSLDQGLQFLIQYYNGEERAKGNILERFSAQQFPDLHSELNLSSLELGDSALYFCASSVSGWGTGELFFGEGSRLTVL.

V and J are TRBV18 and TRBJ1-5; weak D call: TRBD1 (5 bases). CDR1 and CDR2 (germline): KGHSH, LQKENI. The ends were cut back, 4 bases at V and 5 bases at J, with 12 bases in the middle. The CDR3 spans 14 residues. CDR3 sequence: CASSLARGDQPQHF. The CDR3, as DNA: TGTGCCAGCTCACTCGCGCGGGGGGATCAGCCCCAGCATTTT.

The V call is TRBV11-3, the J call TRBJ2-1, with 14 bases matching TRBD2. The V gene end was trimmed by 5 bases and the J gene end by 7 bases; junction bases not matched to a gene: 7. Germline CDR1 SGHNT, CDR2 YENEEA. This CDR3 region has 16 residues. CDR3 in DNA: TGTGCCAGCAGCCCGACTAGCGGGGGGGCGGGAAATGAGCAGTTCTTC. This gives the protein CASSPTSGGAGNEQFF.

This chain uses TRBV28 with TRBJ2-5, with D possibly being TRBD2 (6 bases). V was shortened by 2 bases and J by 1 base, with 8 bases between the two germline ends. This CDR3 is built from 14 residues. Germline V gene sequence: CDR1 MDHEN, CDR2 SYDVKM. CDR3 protein: CASSLSSGQETQYF. CDR3 coding DNA: TGTGCCAGCAGTTTAAGTAGCGGCCAAGAGACCCAGTACTTC.

The chain couples TRBV6-5 to TRBJ2-2, with 8 positions matching TRBD2. CDR1 is MNHEY, CDR2 SVGAGI, per germline. The trim removed 5 bases at V and 1 base at J, leaving 0 bases unmatched. This CDR3 has 14 amino acids. This chain's CDR3 is CASSSGGNTGELFF. The CDR3 nucleotides are TGTGCCAGCAGTAGCGGGGGGAACACCGGGGAGCTGTTTTTT.

This rearrangement joins TRBV15 to TRBJ1-2; a possible D gene is TRBD1 (5 bases). The ends were cut back, 5 bases at V and 5 bases at J, with 12 bases in the middle. The CDR3 consists of 13 residues. Germline V gives CDR1 LNHNV, CDR2 YYDKDF (reference sequence). The chain's CDR3 is CATSPPGGYGYTF. The CDR3 DNA reads as TGTGCCACCAGCCCACCCGGGGGATATGGCTACACCTTC. The whole variable domain, remainder taken from reference TRBV15 and TRBJ1-2, is DAMVIQNPRYQVTQFGKPVTLSCSQTLNHNVMYWYQQKSSQAPKLLFHYYDKDFNNEADTPDNFQSRRPNTSFCFLDIRSPGLGDTAMYLCATSPPGGYGYTFGSGTRLTVV.

The gene calls are TRBV5-3 and TRBJ1-6, with TRBD1 matching 10 bases. TRBV5-3 is flagged as an ORF with uncertain function. The CDR3 has 18 amino acids. V shed 4 bases and J 0 bases; nucleotides not matched to a gene: 7. CDR3 protein: CARSLRGTGASYNSPLHF. In DNA, the CDR3 is TGTGCCAGAAGCCTACGGGGGACAGGGGCCTCCTATAATTCACCCCTCCACTTT.

This clone was observed a few times. The V call is TRBV29-1, the J call TRBJ1-5; D is possibly TRBD1 (6 bases). Germline loops: CDR1 SQVTM, CDR2 ANQGSEA. V lost 6 bases and J 4 bases, leaving 10 bases between the germline ends. CDR3 length: 12 residues. CDR3 amino acids: CSVRQGNQPQHF. Written as DNA, the CDR3 is TGCAGCGTACGGCAGGGGAATCAGCCCCAGCATTTT.

This clone was counted between two and nine times. The chain recombines TRBV11-2 with TRBJ1-4; 9 bases line up with TRBD1. The CDR3 contains 14 residues. J was trimmed by 7 bases and V by 5 bases; bases with no gene match: 5. CDR1 SGHAT and CDR2 FQNNGV come from the germline V gene. The CDR3 spells CASSPGTGSEKLFF. The CDR3 nucleotides are TGTGCCAGCAGCCCCGGGACAGGGAGTGAAAAACTGTTTTTT.